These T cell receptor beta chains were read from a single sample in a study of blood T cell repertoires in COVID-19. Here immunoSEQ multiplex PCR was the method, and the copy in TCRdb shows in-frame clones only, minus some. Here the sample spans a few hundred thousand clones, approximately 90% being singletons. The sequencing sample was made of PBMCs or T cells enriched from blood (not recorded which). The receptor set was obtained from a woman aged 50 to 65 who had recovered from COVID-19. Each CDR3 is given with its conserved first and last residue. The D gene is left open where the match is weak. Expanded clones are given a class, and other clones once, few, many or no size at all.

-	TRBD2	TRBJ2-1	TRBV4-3	CASSRLAGDPNEQFF	TGCGCCAGCAGCCGACTAGCGGGGGACCCCAATGAGCAGTTCTTC
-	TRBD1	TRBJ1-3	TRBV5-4	CASSLGPHRGGNTIYF	TGTGCCAGCAGCTTGGGCCCCCACAGGGGTGGAAACACCATATATTTT
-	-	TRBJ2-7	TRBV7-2	CASSFPGVYEQYF	TGTGCCAGCAGCTTCCCAGGGGTCTACGAGCAGTACTTC
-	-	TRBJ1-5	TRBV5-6	CASSLGLTSNQPQHF	TGTGCCAGCAGCTTGGGGCTTACTAGCAATCAGCCCCAGCATTTT
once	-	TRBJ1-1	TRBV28	CASSPTPAQALYAEAFF	TGTGCCAGCAGTCCAACCCCTGCGCAGGCTCTTTACGCTGAAGCTTTCTTT
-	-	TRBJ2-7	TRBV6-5	CASRLQTPGGYEQYF	TGTGCCAGCAGATTACAGACTCCCGGGGGCTACGAGCAGTACTTC
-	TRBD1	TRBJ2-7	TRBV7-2	CASSLVVRGHKHEQYF	TGTGCCAGCAGCTTAGTAGTCAGGGGGCATAAGCACGAGCAGTACTTC
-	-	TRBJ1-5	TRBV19	CASSVQGSTQPQHF	TGTGCCAGTAGTGTACAGGGATCTACTCAGCCCCAGCATTTT
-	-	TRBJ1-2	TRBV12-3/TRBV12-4	CASSQNYGYTF	TGTGCCAGCAGTCAAAACTATGGCTACACCTTC
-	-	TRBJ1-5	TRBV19	CAARGGHSNQPQHF	TGTGCCGCGAGAGGGGGACATAGCAATCAGCCCCAGCATTTT
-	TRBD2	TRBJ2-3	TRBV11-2	CASSSGVGAGGRTDTQYF	TGTGCCAGCAGCTCCGGAGTGGGAGCGGGGGGCCGCACAGATACGCAGTATTTT
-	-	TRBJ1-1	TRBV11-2	CASKWGAGEAFF	TGTGCCAGCAAGTGGGGCGCGGGGGAAGCTTTCTTT